What follows describes a single TCR beta chain. Its antigen has not been determined. It has no much larger one-base neighbor in the sample; base qualities were not kept. TCRbeta CDR3 regions were amplified from genomic DNA by means of the immunoSEQ Assay, a bias-controlled multiplex PCR. Per the source publication's procedure: The number of nucleated cells in each sample was estimated by amplification of reference gene primers within the assay. Sequence reads were collapsed and filtered to measure the absolute abundance of every unique TCRbeta CDR3 rearrangement. For each sample, productive Simpson clonality was calculated as the square root of Simpson's diversity index across productive rearrangements. In its TCRdb copy, this immuneACCESS table keeps in-frame sequences only and misses some clones. Where compared with another copy, unresolved V genes explain less than half of these, and the others have no known cause. V and J calls and clone size follow that table, whereas D and trimming were derived from the DNA. The sample table holds about 42,000 clones, of which more than 75% were seen once. The top ten constitute 13% of the sample.

Each collaborating institution followed its own protocols to collect whole blood in K2EDTA tubes. Collaborator samples were shipped for TCRbeta analysis as frozen whole blood, isolated PBMCs, or DNA extracted from either sample type. These data come from a study of blood T cell repertoires in COVID-19 (dated by TCRdb to about 2020). Looking at the study overall: The collaborator samples originated in the United States, Italy and Spain and spanned the acute and convalescent phases of COVID-19. Sample metadata almost always included a de-identified subject ID, COVID-19 status, age in years and sex. The repertoires were released in a freely available public database intended as a resource for research on the immune response to SARS-CoV-2. Subjects who had been exposed to COVID-19, were actively infected with it, or had recovered from it provided the deeply sampled blood TCRbeta repertoires that made up the dataset. The prospective study material was composed of cDNA or gDNA derived from T cells, B-cell-depleted T cells, or PBMCs. Where available, HLA class I and class II types were taken from metadata supplied by the sample provider and were not determined by assay-based typing. The samples were drawn from two sources: the first 160 participants of the ongoing ImmuneRACE study, and 1,000 to 1,500 subjects contributed by 6 global collaborators.

General conclusions and limits of the study: The quantity of clinical and demographic metadata differed by source and by participant and was supplied without curation.

From the germline V gene, CDR1 is SGDLS and CDR2 is YYNGEE. The junction shows trimming of 1 base on V and 8 bases on J, and the gene matches do not reach 0 bases of it. The cysteine opens and the phenylalanine closes a CDR3 of 13 amino acids. Only CDR3 DNA is held: 39 bases, read in frame from base 1. The chain is encoded by TRBV9 joined to TRBJ1-6; 7 bases in between match TRBD1. The clonotype was recovered from a woman aged 70 to 79 in a cohort sampled during active COVID-19. Sequencing used peripheral blood. The nucleotide sequence is given as TGTGCCAGCAGCGTAACAGGGGATTCACCCCTCCACTTT. This sequence encodes CASSVTGDSPLHF.